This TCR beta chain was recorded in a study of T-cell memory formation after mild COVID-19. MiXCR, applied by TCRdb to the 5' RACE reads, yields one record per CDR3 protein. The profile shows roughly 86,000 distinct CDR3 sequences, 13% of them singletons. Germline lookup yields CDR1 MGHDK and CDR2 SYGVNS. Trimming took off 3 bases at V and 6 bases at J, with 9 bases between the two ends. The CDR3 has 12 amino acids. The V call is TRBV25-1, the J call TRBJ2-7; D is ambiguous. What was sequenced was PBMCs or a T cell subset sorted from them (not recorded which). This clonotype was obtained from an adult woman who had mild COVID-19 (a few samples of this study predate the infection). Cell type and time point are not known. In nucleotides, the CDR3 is TGTGCCAGCAGTGAGTCTGAGCGCGAGCAGTACTTC. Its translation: CASSESEREQYF.